The entry that follows covers one TCR beta chain sequence. These data originate in a study of blood T cell repertoires in COVID-19. Assay used: immunoSEQ multiplex PCR; TCRdb lists only in-frame clones, some missing. The sample includes 300,000 or so clones, about 82% of them seen just once. The TCR comes from a woman aged 50 to 65 with acute or convalescent COVID-19. Sequences were obtained from peripheral blood.

The CDR3 region is CASSLGGLGNEQFF. The DNA for the CDR3 is TGTGCCAGCAGCTTAGGGGGGCTGGGCAATGAGCAGTTCTTC. The chain couples TRBV11-3 to TRBJ2-1; the D gene is possibly TRBD1 (6 bases). Trimming removed 1 base from V and 6 bases from J, with 10 bases in between. The germline CDR1 and CDR2 sequences are SGHNT and YENEEA. The CDR3 sequence is 14 residues long.